Listed here are 19 T cell receptor beta chains from one sample, sequenced in a study of T cell clonality in common variable immunodeficiency. The table came from immunoSEQ multiplex PCR; TCRdb's copy has only in-frame clones and leaves some out. The repertoire yields some 60,000 clones, none seen only once; the top ten contain over 1.5%. Sequenced: peripheral blood mononuclear cells. The receptors derive from a person between 18 and 75 years old in good health.

This clone was observed at least ten times. Read sequence stops 3 residues before the CDR3 end, and the germline J gene provides the missing end. The V gene is TRBV5-1, the J gene TRBJ1-1; D is uncertain. Per germline, CDR1 SGHRS and CDR2 YFSETQ. V lost 3 bases, J lost 0 bases, and 6 bases lay in between. The CDR3 consists of 13 residues. CDR3 region: CASSSGLNTEAFF. CDR3 DNA (partial): TGCGCCAGCAGCTCGGGGTTGAACACTGAA.

This clone was detected many times. Coverage ceases 3 residues before the CDR3 finishes, and the germline J gene fills in the end. The chain carries TRBV11-2 and TRBJ2-7; D remains ambiguous. Trimming removed 6 bases at V and 3 bases at J, with 15 bases between. In germline, CDR1 is SGHAT, CDR2 FQNNGV. The CDR3 consists of 14 residues. The CDR3 reads CASRSARRGYEQYF. CDR3 bases read: TGTGCCAGCAGGTCGGCGAGACGCGGCTACGAG.

This clone was counted ten times or more. The CDR3 end lies 3 residues beyond the end of the read and is filled in from the germline J gene. The chain carries TRBV20-1 and TRBJ2-7; D is perhaps TRBD2 (6 bases). The CDR3 totals 14 residues. Germline V gene lookup returns CDR1 DFQATT and CDR2 SNEGSKA (reference sequence). V lost 1 base to trimming and J lost 0 bases, with 10 bases between them. Partial CDR3 DNA: TGCAGTGCTAGAGGAGCGGGCTACTCCTACGAG. Translation: CSARGAGYSYE. The CDR3 reads in full as CSARGAGYSYEQYF.

The sample holds many counts of this clone. The CDR3 end lies 3 residues beyond the end of the read and is filled in from the germline J gene. The V call is TRBV6-2 or TRBV6-3, the J call TRBJ1-5; D possibly corresponds to TRBD1 (6 bases). This CDR3 has 16 amino acids. CDR1 MNHEY and CDR2 SVGEGT come from the germline V gene. V was clipped by 6 bases and J by 6 bases, with 21 bases between them. The CDR3 region is CASRRRTAALSQPQHF. CDR3 bases read: TGTGCCAGCAGGAGAAGGACAGCAGCACTGAGTCAGCCC.

This clone was detected ten times or more. The CDR3 spells CASSPTSGSHTDTQYF. The sequenced CDR3 bases are TGTGCCAGCAGCCCGACTAGCGGGAGTCACACAGATACG. V gene TRBV4-2 combines with J gene TRBJ2-3; 12 nucleotides align to TRBD2. The CDR3 is cut off 3 residues early in the read; its end comes from the germline J gene. Germline V gene data show CDR1 as LGHNA and CDR2 as YNFKEQ. J gave up 2 bases and V 4 bases, and 4 bases lay outside the gene matches. CDR3 length: 16 amino acids.

Many counts were recorded for this clone. With the read ending 3 residues before the CDR3 end, the germline J gene is used to fill in that end. This chain links TRBV2 with TRBJ2-2, with 9 bases lining up with TRBD1. V was pared by 9 bases and J by 1 base, with 3 bases of the junction left unmatched. This CDR3 is built from 14 residues. Looked up from germline, CDR1 is SNHLY and CDR2 is FYNNEI. The CDR3 is CASWGQGNTGELFF. CDR3 bases read: TGTGCCAGTTGGGGACAGGGGAACACCGGGGAG.

This clone was counted many times. With the read ending 3 residues before the CDR3 end, the germline J gene is used to fill in that end. The chain couples TRBV7-9 to TRBJ1-2, with TRBD1 matching over 8 bases. The CDR3 consists of 14 residues. V trimming: 5 bases; J trimming: 2 bases; junction bases outside the gene matches: 4. Germline assignment: CDR1 SEHNR and CDR2 FQNEAQ (reference sequence). The CDR3 sequence is CASSRGQANYGYTF. The sequenced part of the CDR3 DNA is TGTGCCAGCAGCAGGGGACAGGCCAACTATGGC.

Many counts were recorded for this clone. The read falls 3 residues short of the CDR3 end, and the missing part is taken from the germline J gene. This sequence joins TRBV20-1 and TRBJ1-1, with 10 bases matching TRBD1. CDR3 length: 12 residues. Germline loops: CDR1 DFQATT, CDR2 SNEGSKA (reference sequence). Here the CDR3 reads CSATGQGLPAFF. CDR3 DNA (partial): TGCAGTGCTACGGGACAGGGGCTTCCA.

This clone was detected ten times or more. The read halts 3 residues ahead of the CDR3 end, with the missing end drawn from the germline J gene. The rearrangement joins TRBV5-6 to TRBJ2-7, with D uncertain. V was clipped by 0 bases and J by 3 bases, with 10 bases between them. The CDR3 sequence is 14 residues long. CDR1 is SGHDT, CDR2 YYEEEE, per germline. The CDR3 bases that were read are TGTGCCAGCAGCTTGGACAGTTCATTCTACGAG. The encoded protein is CASSLDSSFYE. The entire CDR3 sequence reads CASSLDSSFYEQYF.

This clone was detected ten times or more. The CDR3 extends 3 residues past the end of the read, so its final part is completed from the germline J gene. The genes are TRBV20-1 and TRBJ2-7, with 8 bases fitting TRBD1. CDR3 length: 14 amino acids. CDR1 is DFQATT, CDR2 SNEGSKA, per germline (reference sequence). Germline trimming cut 1 base from V and 5 bases from J; bases unmatched to any gene: 7. The sequenced part of the CDR3 DNA is TGCAGTGCTAGAGGAGGACAGGGCCTGCACGAG. Translation gives CSARGGQGLHE. The complete CDR3 sequence is CSARGGQGLHEQYF.

A remark on this clone: Read data end 3 residues before the CDR3 end; the end is taken from the germline J gene. The rearrangement links TRBV18 to TRBJ2-7; a weak D match, TRBD1 (6 bases). The CDR3 contains 14 residues. Trimming cost V 6 bases and J 2 bases, with 14 bases left between them. Per the germline V gene, CDR1 is KGHSH and CDR2 is LQKENI. The CDR3 here is CASSPIGTTYEQYF. The DNA read from the CDR3 is TGTGCCAGCTCCCCAATCGGGACAACCTACGAG.

In this sample, this clone turned up many times. The read finishes 3 residues shy of the CDR3 end, and the germline J gene is used to complete it. The rearrangement joins TRBV20-1 to TRBJ2-1; TRBD2 matches 11 bases. The CDR3 is 17 residues long. The V segment lost 1 base and the J segment 4 bases; nucleotides outside the gene matches: 9. Germline CDR1 DFQATT, CDR2 SNEGSKA (reference sequence). CDR3: CSARVGLAGGGYNEQFF. Partial CDR3 DNA: TGCAGTGCTAGAGTCGGTCTAGCGGGAGGAGGGTACAATGAG.

With respect to this clone: The read ends 3 residues shy of where the CDR3 ends; the end is completed using the germline J gene. The chain has TRBV7-9 and TRBJ2-1; TRBD2 aligns across 13 bases. V lost 3 bases and J lost 9; bases outside the gene matches: 2. This CDR3 has 14 residues. Germline loops: CDR1 SEHNR, CDR2 FQNEAQ (reference sequence). CDR3 bases read: TGTGCCAGCAGCTTTGGGACTAGCGGGATTGAG. It yields the protein CASSFGTSGIE. The whole CDR3 protein reads CASSFGTSGIEQFF.

This clone was recorded at least ten times. The read is 3 residues too short to cover the CDR3 end, so that end is filled in from the germline J gene. The V gene is TRBV20-1, the J gene TRBJ2-7; no firm D call. The CDR3 sequence is 12 residues long. Germline loops: CDR1 DFQATT, CDR2 SNEGSKA (reference sequence). The V and J ends lost 4 bases and 0 bases respectively, with 7 bases between them. CDR3 bases read: TGCAGTGCTATCCCGTACTCCTACGAG. Protein sequence: CSAIPYSYE. The whole CDR3 region reads CSAIPYSYEQYF.

This clone was counted at least ten times. The DNA read from the CDR3 is TGTGCCAGCAGTGATATCGAG. Protein sequence: CASSDIE. The whole CDR3 is CASSDIEQYF. The rearrangement links TRBV6-1 to TRBJ2-7; D is unclear. The CDR3 goes on 3 residues after the read ends, and that part is filled in from the germline J gene. V lost 3 bases, J lost 6 bases, and 3 bases lay in between. The CDR3 covers 10 residues. Per the germline V gene, CDR1 is MNHNS and CDR2 is SASEGT.

This clone was detected many times. CDR3 region: CSARGLSGSSTDTQYF. CDR3 DNA, as far as it was read: TGCAGTGCTAGGGGACTGAGCGGGAGCAGCACAGATACG. The chain joins TRBV20-1 to TRBJ2-3; 8 nucleotides line up with TRBD2. The read terminates 3 residues before the CDR3 end, so the remaining end is supplied by the germline J gene. The V gene's germline CDR1 is DFQATT and CDR2 SNEGSKA (reference sequence). Trimming at V came to 3 bases and at J to 0 bases, leaving 8 bases not matched to a gene. The CDR3 has 16 amino acids.

In its sample, this clone was seen many times. The read finishes 3 residues shy of the CDR3 end, and the germline J gene is used to complete it. V usage is TRBV20-1 and J usage is TRBJ1-5, with no clear D. This CDR3 contains 14 residues. Per the germline V gene, CDR1 is DFQATT and CDR2 is SNEGSKA (reference sequence). The ends were cut back, 4 bases at V and 1 base at J, with 11 bases in the middle. The CDR3 DNA, read in part, is TGCAGTGCTAACCAGCCGGGGAGCAATCAGCCC. Amino acids: CSANQPGSNQP. The whole CDR3 reads CSANQPGSNQPQHF.

This clone was observed many times. The CDR3 end is not reached by the read, which stops 3 residues before it; the germline J gene fills it in. V is TRBV20-1 and J is TRBJ2-7, with 7 bases identical to TRBD1. The CDR3 totals 12 residues. Trimming took 6 bases from V and 5 from J; bases not matched to a gene: 7. CDR1 and CDR2 (germline): DFQATT, SNEGSKA (reference sequence). The CDR3 sequence: CSASGQSDEQYF. The sequenced CDR3 bases are TGCAGTGCCTCGGGACAGAGCGACGAG.

This clone was detected ten times or more. From the germline J gene comes the end of the CDR3, since the read stops 3 residues before it. The chain has TRBV28 and TRBJ2-7; 11 bases line up with TRBD2. Germline CDR1 MDHEN, CDR2 SYDVKM. Trimming cost V 5 bases and J 2 bases; bases outside gene matches: 5. The CDR3 has 15 amino acids. The CDR3 DNA, read in part, is TGTGCCAGCAGTCTACCGGGACTAGCGGCCTACGAG. Translation gives CASSLPGLAAYE. The entire CDR3 protein is CASSLPGLAAYEQYF.